This TCR beta chain was sequenced for a study of human T cells and chemical hapten exposure. MiXCR was run by TCRdb on the RACE reads, yielding one entry per CDR3 protein. The table has roughly 200,000 distinct CDR3 sequences, around 25% seen once. Germline CDR1 and CDR2: LNHNV and YYDKDF (reference sequence). The CDR3 has 15 residues. V lost 1 base and J 2 bases, leaving 6 bases between the germline ends. Time point indicated: patch test 3, about 24 weeks after DPC sensitization. Treatment noted: therapeutic diphenylcyclopropenone sensitization with weekly scalp DPC. Material: whole blood, obtained in connection with sensitization to the hapten diphenylcyclopropenone (DPC). The origin of this receptor is a woman between 40 and 55 years old with alopecia areata. Some clones in this sample may be carry-over from other donors' samples. The rearrangement joins TRBV15 to TRBJ2-6, with D possibly TRBD2 on 6 matching bases. The CDR3 here is CATSRAGAGANVLTF. The CDR3 DNA sequence: TGTGCCACCAGCAGAGCGGGGGCTGGGGCCAACGTCCTGACTTTC.